The 14 T cell receptor beta chains below all came from one sample that was sequenced in a study of blood T cell repertoires in COVID-19. Libraries were prepared by immunoSEQ multiplex PCR; TCRdb keeps only in-frame clonotypes and omits some of them. The sample carries 180,000 or so clones, approximately 88% recorded once. Sequenced material: PBMCs or T cells enriched from blood (not recorded which). These TCRs come from a woman aged 55-70 years who had recovered from COVID-19.

This clone was seen a single time. J is TRBJ2-1 and V is TRBV9, with TRBD2 identical over 7 bases. This CDR3 has 17 residues. With 4 bases clipped from V and 0 bases from J, the junction kept 10 bases outside the gene matches. Germline V gene sequence: CDR1 SGDLS, CDR2 YYNGEE. The CDR3 DNA reads as TGTGCCAGCAGCACTGCCTCCGGGACTACCTCCTACAATGAGCAGTTCTTC. Amino acid sequence: CASSTASGTTSYNEQFF.

This clone was seen only a few times. The gene calls are TRBV19 and TRBJ2-1; D remains ambiguous. Trimming took 4 bases from V and 6 from J, leaving 7 bases between them. The CDR3 loop spans 12 amino acids. Germline CDR1 LNHDA, CDR2 SQIVND (reference sequence). CDR3 in DNA: TGTGCCAGTAGTAGGAGTTTCAATGAGCAGTTCTTC. As protein: CASSRSFNEQFF.

This clone was seen once. This chain connects TRBV3-1 (or the pseudogene TRBV3-2) to TRBJ1-1, with TRBD1 as a possible D gene (6 bases). CDR3 length: 14 residues. Germline V gene data show CDR1 as LGHDT and CDR2 as YNNKEL (reference sequence). Trimming took 7 bases from V and 4 from J, leaving 16 bases between them. CDR3 loop: CASNSGTGSTEAFF. The DNA of the CDR3 is TGTGCCAGCAACTCTGGCACAGGGAGCACTGAAGCTTTCTTT.

The chain recombines TRBV6-2 or TRBV6-3 with TRBJ2-7; D gene ambiguous. Germline CDR1 is MNHEY and CDR2 is SVGEGT. This CDR3 comprises 13 residues. The V and J ends lost 7 bases and 3 bases respectively, with 13 bases between them. This CDR3 is CASTPFHSYEQYF. In DNA, the CDR3 is TGTGCCAGCACCCCCTTCCATAGCTACGAGCAGTACTTC.

J is TRBJ1-1 and V is TRBV11-3, with D unclear. Deletions cut 1 base from V and 0 bases from J, with 18 bases between. The CDR3 covers 18 residues. Germline CDR1 and CDR2: SGHNT and YENEEA. The DNA of the CDR3 is TGTGCCAGCAGCTTAGGTCCCGACTTTACATTCATGAACACTGAAGCTTTCTTT. Translating gives CASSLGPDFTFMNTEAFF. Full variable domain (remainder filled in from reference TRBV11-3 and TRBJ1-1): EAGVVQSPRYKIIEKKQPVAFWCNPISGHNTLYWYLQNLGQGPELLIRYENEEAVDDSQLPKDRFSAERLKGVDSTLKIQPAELGDSAVYLCASSLGPDFTFMNTEAFFGQGTRLTVV.

This clone was observed a single time. V is TRBV10-3 and J is TRBJ1-2; unclear D gene. Germline V gene sequence: CDR1 ENHRY, CDR2 SYGVKD. Trimming pared 3 bases from V and 0 bases from J, leaving 5 bases between. There are 13 residues in the CDR3. The CDR3: CAISDSANYGYTF. As DNA, the CDR3 is TGTGCCATCAGTGATTCCGCTAACTATGGCTACACCTTC.

This clone was observed a few times. V gene TRBV30 combines with J gene TRBJ1-2; 8 bases line up with TRBD1. The V and J ends lost 5 bases and 3 bases, in that order; junction bases with no gene match: 2. The germline CDR1 and CDR2 sequences are GTSNPN and SVGIG (reference sequence). This CDR3 region has 12 residues. In nucleotides, the CDR3 is TGTGCCTGGGGACAGGGATACTATGGCTACACCTTC. This codes for CAWGQGYYGYTF.

The J gene is TRBJ2-4, the V gene TRBV28, with 7 bases matching TRBD1. Germline CDR1 reads MDHEN; CDR2 reads SYDVKM. Trimming cost V 4 bases and J 0 bases; bases outside gene matches: 6. The CDR3 is 16 amino acids. The CDR3 coding sequence is TGTGCCAGCAGTTCCTACAGGGGCCTAGCCAAAAACATTCAGTACTTC. This gives the protein CASSSYRGLAKNIQYF.

V and J are TRBV11-3 and TRBJ2-1; 10 nucleotides match TRBD2. V was pared by 1 base and J by 4 bases, with 1 base of the junction left unmatched. The length of the CDR3 is 15 residues. The germline CDR1 and CDR2 sequences are SGHNT and YENEEA. The CDR3 DNA reads as TGTGCCAGCAGCTTAGCTAGCGGGAGTTACAATGAGCAGTTCTTC. Its translation: CASSLASGSYNEQFF.

The gene calls are TRBV28 and TRBJ2-1, with 7 bases aligning to TRBD2. V lost 6 bases to trimming and J lost 6 bases; unmatched junction nucleotides: 8. There are 14 residues in the CDR3. Per germline, CDR1 MDHEN and CDR2 SYDVKM. CDR3 coding DNA: TGTGCCAGCAGCCCCTCAGCGGGGACCAATGAGCAGTTCTTC. It translates to CASSPSAGTNEQFF.

In its sample, this clone was seen a few times. The J gene is TRBJ1-4, the V gene TRBV9; 12 bases map to TRBD1. The ends lost 0 bases at V and 7 bases at J; junction bases unmatched: 4. Germline values: CDR1 SGDLS, CDR2 YYNGEE. The CDR3 has 16 amino acids. The CDR3: CASSVGGQGAGEKLFF. CDR3 DNA sequence: TGTGCCAGCAGCGTAGGGGGACAGGGGGCCGGTGAAAAACTGTTTTTT. Full variable domain (rest looked up from reference TRBV9 and TRBJ1-4): DSGVTQTPKHLITATGQRVTLRCSPRSGDLSVYWYQQSLDQGLQFLIQYYNGEERAKGNILERFSAQQFPDLHSELNLSSLELGDSALYFCASSVGGQGAGEKLFFGSGTQLSVL.

V and J are TRBV5-1 and TRBJ1-1; D is uncertain. The V end lost 0 bases, the J end lost 3 bases, and 12 bases lay between the germline ends. CDR3 length equals 15 residues. Germline V CDR1 and CDR2: SGHRS, YFSETQ. The DNA for the CDR3 is TGCGCCAGCAGCTTGGCCGGAGGGAGTCACACTGAAGCTTTCTTT. Translation gives CASSLAGGSHTEAFF.

This clone occurred a few times. This chain joins TRBV13 and TRBJ1-1; the D gene is possibly TRBD1 (6 bases). The CDR3 has 15 residues. Germline CDR1 reads PRHDT; CDR2 reads FYEKMQ (reference sequence). Trimming removed 3 bases at V and 0 bases at J, with 11 bases between. The CDR3 region is CASSFRGQLNTEAFF. The DNA for the CDR3 is TGTGCCAGCAGCTTTCGAGGACAGCTGAACACTGAAGCTTTCTTT.

J is TRBJ2-7 and V is TRBV30, with TRBD1 matching over 9 bases. The J segment lost 4 bases and the V segment lost 3 bases, leaving 7 bases of the junction unmatched. This CDR3 spans 14 amino acids. Germline CDR1 and CDR2: GTSNPN and SVGIG (reference sequence). CDR3 loop: CAWRRNRGPYEQYF. DNA for the CDR3: TGTGCCTGGAGAAGGAACAGGGGGCCGTACGAGCAGTACTTC.